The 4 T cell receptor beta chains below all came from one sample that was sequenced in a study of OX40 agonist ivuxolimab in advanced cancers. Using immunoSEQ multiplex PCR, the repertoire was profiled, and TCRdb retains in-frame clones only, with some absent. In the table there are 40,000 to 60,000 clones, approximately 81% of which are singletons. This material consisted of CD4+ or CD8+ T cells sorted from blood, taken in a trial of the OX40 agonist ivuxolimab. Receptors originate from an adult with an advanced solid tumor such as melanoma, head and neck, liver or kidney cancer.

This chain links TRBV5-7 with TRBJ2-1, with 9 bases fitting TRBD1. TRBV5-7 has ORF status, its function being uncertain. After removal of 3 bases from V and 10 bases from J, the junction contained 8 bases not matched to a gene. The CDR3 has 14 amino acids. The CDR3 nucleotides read TGTGCCAGCAGCTCCGGGACAGGGTTAGAAGAGCAGTTCTTC. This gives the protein CASSSGTGLEEQFF.

As DNA, the CDR3 is TGTGCCAGCAGTTTTACAGGGTTCGAGACCCAGTACTTC. Translating gives CASSFTGFETQYF. J is TRBJ2-5 and V is TRBV28; D possibly corresponds to TRBD1 (6 bases). The CDR3 is made up of 13 amino acids. The V and J ends lost 3 bases and 5 bases respectively, with 10 bases between them. CDR1 is MDHEN and CDR2 is SYDVKM in the germline V gene.

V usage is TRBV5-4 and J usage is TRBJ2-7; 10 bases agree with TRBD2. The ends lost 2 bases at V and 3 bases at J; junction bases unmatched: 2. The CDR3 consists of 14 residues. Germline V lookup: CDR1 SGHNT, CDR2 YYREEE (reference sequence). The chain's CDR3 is CASSLSGRVYEQYF. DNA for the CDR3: TGTGCCAGCAGCTTAAGCGGGAGGGTCTACGAGCAGTACTTC.

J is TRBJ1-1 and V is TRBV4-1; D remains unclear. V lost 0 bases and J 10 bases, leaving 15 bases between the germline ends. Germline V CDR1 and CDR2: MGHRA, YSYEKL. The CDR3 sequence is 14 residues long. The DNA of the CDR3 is TGCGCCAGCAGCCAAGATAGAACGCCCGACGGAGCTTTCTTT. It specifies CASSQDRTPDGAFF.